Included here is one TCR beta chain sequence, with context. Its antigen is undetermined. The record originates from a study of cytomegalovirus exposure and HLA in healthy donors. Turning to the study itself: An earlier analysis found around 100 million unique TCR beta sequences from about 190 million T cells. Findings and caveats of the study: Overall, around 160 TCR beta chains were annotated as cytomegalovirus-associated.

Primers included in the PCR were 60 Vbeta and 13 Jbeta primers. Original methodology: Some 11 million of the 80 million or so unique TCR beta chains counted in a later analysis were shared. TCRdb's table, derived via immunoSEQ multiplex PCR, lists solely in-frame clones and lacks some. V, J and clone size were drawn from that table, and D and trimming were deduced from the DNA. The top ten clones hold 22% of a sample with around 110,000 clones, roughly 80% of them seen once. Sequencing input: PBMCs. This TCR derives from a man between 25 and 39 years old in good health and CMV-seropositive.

The CDR3 here is CASSLRRIYYGYTF. The CDR3 region has the DNA TGTGCCAGCTCCTTACGCAGAATTTACTATGGCTACACCTTC. The genes are TRBV6-6 and TRBJ1-2; D is uncertain. CDR1 is MNHNY, CDR2 SVGAGI, per germline (reference sequence). This CDR3 contains 14 residues. V was clipped by 8 bases and J by 3 bases, with 16 bases between them.